Listed below are T cell receptor beta chains from one sample, sequenced in a study of shared clonotypes between healthy human individuals. Produced via immunoSEQ multiplex PCR; TCRdb's table is partial and in-frame only. The sample lists some 2,500,000 clones, 93% seen once, with approximately 0.37% in the top ten. The sequenced material came from naive CD4+ T cells from PBMCs. The receptors shown here come from a man aged 18 to 30 in good health. Some clones in this sample may be carry-over from other donors' samples. Both conserved end residues are part of each CDR3. Fields, in order: clone size, V gene, J gene, D gene, CDR3 protein, CDR3 DNA. D genes are given only for firm matches. Clone size is given for some rows only: seen once, a few or many times, or a class if the clone is expanded.

clone_size: -
v_call: TRBV14
j_call: TRBJ2-3
d_call: TRBD1
cdr3_aa: CASSQDPPGQGTDTQYF
cdr3_nt: TGTGCCAGCAGCCAAGATCCTCCTGGACAGGGAACAGATACGCAGTATTTT

clone_size: -
v_call: TRBV7-7
j_call: TRBJ2-5
d_call: -
cdr3_aa: CASSLGGPETQYF
cdr3_nt: TGTGCCAGCAGCTTAGGGGGGCCAGAGACCCAGTACTTC

clone_size: -
v_call: TRBV7-6
j_call: TRBJ1-2
d_call: TRBD1
cdr3_aa: CASSSQGGQRGYTF
cdr3_nt: TGTGCCAGCAGCTCCCAGGGGGGCCAGAGAGGCTACACCTTC

clone_size: once
v_call: TRBV5-4
j_call: TRBJ1-1
d_call: TRBD1
cdr3_aa: CASSQEGADTEAFF
cdr3_nt: TGTGCCAGCAGCCAGGAGGGGGCAGACACTGAAGCTTTCTTT

clone_size: -
v_call: TRBV7-2
j_call: TRBJ2-1
d_call: TRBD2
cdr3_aa: CASSLLTSPNEQFF
cdr3_nt: TGTGCCAGCAGCTTACTGACTAGCCCCAATGAGCAGTTCTTC

clone_size: -
v_call: TRBV7-9
j_call: TRBJ2-1
d_call: -
cdr3_aa: CASSLDPNFPQFF
cdr3_nt: TGTGCCAGCAGCTTAGATCCGAACTTCCCGCAGTTCTTC

clone_size: -
v_call: TRBV11-2
j_call: TRBJ2-7
d_call: TRBD2
cdr3_aa: CASSFSGRAVYEQYF
cdr3_nt: TGTGCCAGCAGCTTTAGCGGGAGGGCCGTTTACGAGCAGTACTTC

clone_size: -
v_call: TRBV7-2
j_call: TRBJ2-1
d_call: TRBD2
cdr3_aa: CASSFTGTSRNEQFF
cdr3_nt: TGTGCCAGCAGTTTCACCGGGACTAGCCGCAATGAGCAGTTCTTC

clone_size: -
v_call: TRBV4-2
j_call: TRBJ1-4
d_call: -
cdr3_aa: CASSQEILVPNEKLFF
cdr3_nt: TGTGCCAGCAGCCAAGAAATTCTGGTCCCTAATGAAAAACTGTTTTTT

clone_size: -
v_call: TRBV4-1
j_call: TRBJ1-4
d_call: -
cdr3_aa: CASSQDGGDEKLFF
cdr3_nt: TGCGCCAGCAGCCAAGATGGGGGTGACGAAAAACTGTTTTTT

clone_size: -
v_call: TRBV6-4
j_call: TRBJ2-1
d_call: -
cdr3_aa: CASSEERYPYNEQFF
cdr3_nt: TGTGCCAGCAGTGAAGAGCGGTATCCCTACAATGAGCAGTTCTTC

clone_size: -
v_call: TRBV19
j_call: TRBJ1-1
d_call: -
cdr3_aa: CASRSEAF
cdr3_nt: TGTGCCAGTCGGTCGGAGGCCTTT

clone_size: -
v_call: TRBV19
j_call: TRBJ2-1
d_call: -
cdr3_aa: CASSRARDVYNEQFF
cdr3_nt: TGTGCCAGTAGTAGGGCTAGGGATGTCTACAATGAGCAGTTCTTC

clone_size: -
v_call: TRBV6-5
j_call: TRBJ2-7
d_call: -
cdr3_aa: CASSSDYGYEQYF
cdr3_nt: TGTGCCAGCAGTTCGGACTACGGGTACGAGCAGTACTTC

clone_size: -
v_call: TRBV2
j_call: TRBJ1-2
d_call: -
cdr3_aa: CASSEPDISYGYTF
cdr3_nt: TGTGCCAGCAGTGAACCCGACATTTCCTATGGCTACACCTTC

clone_size: -
v_call: TRBV10-1
j_call: TRBJ2-5
d_call: -
cdr3_aa: CASSDRLVGETQYF
cdr3_nt: TGCGCCAGCAGCGACCGACTAGTGGGGGAGACCCAGTACTTC

clone_size: once
v_call: TRBV7-2
j_call: TRBJ2-2
d_call: -
cdr3_aa: CASSLIPRVNTGELFF
cdr3_nt: TGTGCCAGCAGCTTAATTCCGCGGGTTAACACCGGGGAGCTGTTTTTT

clone_size: -
v_call: TRBV5-1
j_call: TRBJ2-7
d_call: -
cdr3_aa: CASSGGTEQYF
cdr3_nt: TGCGCCAGCAGCGGGGGGACCGAGCAGTACTTC

clone_size: -
v_call: TRBV6-5
j_call: TRBJ2-7
d_call: -
cdr3_aa: CASSYRDTAEQYF
cdr3_nt: TGTGCCAGCAGTTATCGGGACACTGCCGAGCAGTACTTC

clone_size: -
v_call: TRBV28
j_call: TRBJ2-7
d_call: -
cdr3_aa: CASSPLDRNSYEQYF
cdr3_nt: TGTGCCAGCAGTCCACTGGACAGAAACTCCTACGAGCAGTACTTC

clone_size: -
v_call: TRBV7-2
j_call: TRBJ2-1
d_call: TRBD1
cdr3_aa: CASSSGTATYNEQFF
cdr3_nt: TGTGCCAGCAGCTCGGGGACAGCTACCTACAATGAGCAGTTCTTC

clone_size: -
v_call: TRBV6-6
j_call: TRBJ2-1
d_call: -
cdr3_aa: CASSYDPGAEQFF
cdr3_nt: TGTGCCAGCAGTTACGACCCTGGCGCTGAGCAGTTCTTC

clone_size: -
v_call: TRBV15
j_call: TRBJ1-5
d_call: -
cdr3_aa: CATSRRGGNQPQHF
cdr3_nt: TGTGCCACCAGCAGAAGGGGCGGCAATCAGCCCCAGCATTTT